A selection of T cell receptor beta chains follows, all from one sample in a study of cytomegalovirus exposure and HLA in healthy donors. Only in-frame clones appear in the TCRdb table, and some are missing; sequencing was by immunoSEQ multiplex PCR. The table records around 100,000 clones, around 77% of them present only once. Sequenced input: PBMCs. These receptors were taken from a male donor in good health and CMV-seropositive. The CDR3 runs from the conserved cysteine through the conserved F or W. Fields, in order: CDR3 protein, CDR3 DNA, V gene, D gene, clone size, J gene. A D gene is named only where the DNA matches it firmly. Clone size is given for some rows only: seen once, a few or many times, or a class if the clone is expanded.

CASSPGQALGEQYF TGTGCCAGCTCGCCGGGACAGGCACTGGGCGAGCAGTACTTC TRBV27 TRBD1 NA TRBJ2-7
CASRPTGVTDTQYF TGTGCCAGCAGACCGACAGGGGTCACAGATACGCAGTATTTT TRBV6-5 TRBD1 NA TRBJ2-3
CASSQDQGSHYEQYF TGTGCCAGCAGCCAAGATCAGGGCAGCCACTACGAGCAGTACTTC TRBV4-2 NA NA TRBJ2-7
CASSFSGTPNTEAFF TGTGCCAGCAGCTTTTCCGGGACACCGAACACTGAAGCTTTCTTT TRBV7-9 NA NA TRBJ1-1
CASSFSPGMNTEAFF TGCGCCAGCAGCTTTAGCCCAGGGATGAACACTGAAGCTTTCTTT TRBV5-1 NA NA TRBJ1-1
CASSEWGGQGADEAFF TGTGCCAGCAGTGAATGGGGGGGACAGGGGGCGGACGAAGCTTTCTTT TRBV25-1 TRBD1 NA TRBJ1-1
CASSLSGSQPQHF TGTGCCAGCAGTTTGAGTGGTTCTCAGCCCCAGCATTTT TRBV28 NA NA TRBJ1-5
CASSPGIIGGYTF TGTGCCAGTAGTCCAGGCATCATCGGAGGCTACACCTTC TRBV19 NA NA TRBJ1-2
CASVLQGQLNTEAFF TGTGCCAGCGTCCTACAGGGCCAACTGAACACTGAAGCTTTCTTT TRBV7-9 NA NA TRBJ1-1
CASSERRDRGPNQPQHF TGTGCCAGCAGTGAACGTCGGGACAGGGGACCCAATCAGCCCCAGCATTTT TRBV6-1 TRBD1 NA TRBJ1-5
CASSLDLDGWGEVEQFF TGTGCCAGCAGCTTAGATCTGGATGGTTGGGGGGAGGTGGAGCAGTTCTTC TRBV11-3 NA NA TRBJ2-1
CASSLQGGRETQYF TGCGCCAGCAGCTTGCAGGGCGGGAGGGAGACCCAGTACTTC TRBV5-1 TRBD2 NA TRBJ2-5
CASSLAGAGYNEQFF TGTGCCAGCAGTTTAGCGGGAGCGGGATACAATGAGCAGTTCTTC TRBV28 TRBD2 once TRBJ2-1
CSAHLEGRRTF TGCAGTGCTCACCTGGAGGGGCGACGGACCTTC TRBV20-1 NA NA TRBJ1-2
CASSELAGETQYF TGTGCCAGCAGTGAACTAGCTGGGGAGACCCAGTACTTC TRBV7-9 NA NA TRBJ2-5
CASSQEAGRSYEQYF TGCGCCAGCAGCCAAGAGGCGGGCCGCTCCTACGAGCAGTACTTC TRBV4-1 NA NA TRBJ2-7
CASSSRLGQSGGYGYTF TGTGCCAGCAGCTCCCGACTCGGACAGTCAGGAGGCTATGGCTACACCTTC TRBV7-2 NA NA TRBJ1-2
CASSIEAGQGYNEQFF TGTGCCAGTAGTATAGAGGCGGGACAGGGGTACAATGAGCAGTTCTTC TRBV19 TRBD1 NA TRBJ2-1
CASSSGLAGETQYF TGTGCCAGCAGCTCGGGACTAGCGGGGGAGACCCAGTACTTC TRBV7-9 TRBD2 NA TRBJ2-5
CASSQTGRSYNEQFF TGTGCCAGCAGCCAAACAGGGAGATCCTACAATGAGCAGTTCTTC TRBV5-4 NA NA TRBJ2-1
CASTARLAEYQETQYF TGTGCCAGCACTGCCCGACTAGCGGAGTACCAAGAGACCCAGTACTTC TRBV27 TRBD2 NA TRBJ2-5
CASSQGLAGETQYF TGTGCCAGCAGCCAAGGACTAGCGGGAGAGACCCAGTACTTC TRBV16 TRBD2 NA TRBJ2-5
CASSLAALDEQFF TGTGCCAGCAGCTTAGCGGCCTTGGATGAGCAGTTCTTC TRBV7-6 NA few TRBJ2-1
CASSLIVGGYGQYF TGTGCCAGCAGCTTAATCGTTGGGGGCTACGGGCAGTACTTC TRBV7-2 NA NA TRBJ2-7
CRGSVNTEAFF TGCAGGGGCAGTGTGAACACTGAAGCTTTCTTT TRBV20-1 NA NA TRBJ1-1
CASSLAAWETQYF TGTGCCAGCAGTCTGGCGGCCTGGGAGACCCAGTACTTC TRBV6-1 NA few TRBJ2-5
CAWERGGSNSEQFF TGTGCCTGGGAGCGTGGTGGGAGTAATAGTGAGCAGTTCTTC TRBV30 NA NA TRBJ2-1
CASSAGLAGGTGELFF TGTGCCAGCAGCGCCGGACTAGCGGGAGGCACCGGGGAGCTGTTTTTT TRBV5-4 TRBD2 NA TRBJ2-2
CASSPTGGRYEQYF TGTGCCAGCTCACCGACGGGGGGCCGTTACGAGCAGTACTTC TRBV18 NA NA TRBJ2-7
CASSFLDTYGYTF TGCGCCAGCAGCTTCCTGGACACCTATGGCTACACCTTC TRBV5-1 NA few TRBJ1-2
CASSQERRSKETQYF TGCGCCAGCAGCCAAGAAAGGCGGTCCAAGGAGACCCAGTACTTC TRBV4-3 NA few TRBJ2-5
CAWKGSYNEQFF TGTGCCTGGAAGGGGTCATACAATGAGCAGTTCTTC TRBV30 NA NA TRBJ2-1
CASSLARSGNTIYF TGTGCCAGCAGCTTAGCCAGGTCGGGAAACACCATATATTTT TRBV7-8 NA once TRBJ1-3
CAGLAGGGGELFF TGTGCCGGACTAGCGGGAGGCGGCGGGGAGCTGTTTTTT TRBV6-6 TRBD2 NA TRBJ2-2